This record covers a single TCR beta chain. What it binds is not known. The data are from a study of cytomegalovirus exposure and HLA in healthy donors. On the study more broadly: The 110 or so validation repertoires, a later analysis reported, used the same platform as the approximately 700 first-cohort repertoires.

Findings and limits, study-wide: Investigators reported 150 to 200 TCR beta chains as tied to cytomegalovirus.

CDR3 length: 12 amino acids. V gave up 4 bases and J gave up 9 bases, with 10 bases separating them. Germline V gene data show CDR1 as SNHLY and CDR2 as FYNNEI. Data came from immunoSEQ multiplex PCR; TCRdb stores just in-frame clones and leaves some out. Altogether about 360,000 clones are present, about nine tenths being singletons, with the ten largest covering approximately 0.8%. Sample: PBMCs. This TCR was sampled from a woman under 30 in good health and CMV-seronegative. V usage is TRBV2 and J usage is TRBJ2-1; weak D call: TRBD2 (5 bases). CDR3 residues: CASSGPRGEQFF. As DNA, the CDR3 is TGTGCCAGCAGTGGCCCCCGGGGTGAGCAGTTCTTC.